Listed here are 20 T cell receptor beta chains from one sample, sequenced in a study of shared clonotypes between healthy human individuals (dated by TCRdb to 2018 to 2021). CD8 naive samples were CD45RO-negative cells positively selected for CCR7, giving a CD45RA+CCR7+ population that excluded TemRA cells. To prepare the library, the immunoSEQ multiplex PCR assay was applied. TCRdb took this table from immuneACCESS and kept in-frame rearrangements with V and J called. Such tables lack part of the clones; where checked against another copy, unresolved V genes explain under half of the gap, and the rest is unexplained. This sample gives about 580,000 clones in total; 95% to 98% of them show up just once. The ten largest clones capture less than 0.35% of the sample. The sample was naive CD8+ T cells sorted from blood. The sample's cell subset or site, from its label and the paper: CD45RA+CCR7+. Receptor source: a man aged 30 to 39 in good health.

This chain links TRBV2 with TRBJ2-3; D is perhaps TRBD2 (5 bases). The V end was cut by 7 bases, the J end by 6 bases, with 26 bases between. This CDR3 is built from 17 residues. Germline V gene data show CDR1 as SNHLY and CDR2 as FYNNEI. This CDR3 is CASTRLPLAFRKDTQYF. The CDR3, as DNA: TGTGCCAGCACCAGACTCCCTTTAGCGTTCCGAAAGGATACGCAGTATTTT.

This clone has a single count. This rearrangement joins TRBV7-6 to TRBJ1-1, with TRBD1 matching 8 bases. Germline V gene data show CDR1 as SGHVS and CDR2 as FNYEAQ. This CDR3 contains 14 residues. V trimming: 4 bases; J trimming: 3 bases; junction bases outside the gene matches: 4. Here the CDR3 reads CASSSGQGHTEAFF. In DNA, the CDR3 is TGTGCCAGCAGCTCCGGACAGGGACACACTGAAGCTTTCTTT.

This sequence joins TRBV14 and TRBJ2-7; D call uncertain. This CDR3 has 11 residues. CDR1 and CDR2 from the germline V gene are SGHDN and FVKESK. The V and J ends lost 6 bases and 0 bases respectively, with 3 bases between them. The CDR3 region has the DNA TGTGCCAGCAGTATCTCCTACGAGCAGTACTTC. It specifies CASSISYEQYF.

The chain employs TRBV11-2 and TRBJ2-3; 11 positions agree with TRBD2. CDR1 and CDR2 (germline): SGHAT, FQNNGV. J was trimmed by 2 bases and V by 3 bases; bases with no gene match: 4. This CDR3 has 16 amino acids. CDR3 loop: CASSFTSGRFTDTQYF. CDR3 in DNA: TGTGCCAGCAGCTTTACTAGCGGGAGATTCACAGATACGCAGTATTTT.

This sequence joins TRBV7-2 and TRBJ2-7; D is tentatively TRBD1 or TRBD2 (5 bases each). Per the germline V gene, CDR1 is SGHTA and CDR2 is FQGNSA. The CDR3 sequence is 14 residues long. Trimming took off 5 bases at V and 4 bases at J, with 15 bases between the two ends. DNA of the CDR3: TGTGCCAGCAGCCTAGTCGGGGCTGGGTACGAGCAGTACTTC. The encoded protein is CASSLVGAGYEQYF.

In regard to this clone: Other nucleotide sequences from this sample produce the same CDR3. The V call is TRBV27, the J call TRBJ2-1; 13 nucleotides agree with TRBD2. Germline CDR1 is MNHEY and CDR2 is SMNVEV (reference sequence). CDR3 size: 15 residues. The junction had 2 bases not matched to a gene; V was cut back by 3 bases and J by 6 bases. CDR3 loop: CASSLWTSGSNEQFF. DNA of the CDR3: TGTGCCAGCAGTTTGTGGACTAGCGGGAGCAATGAGCAGTTCTTC.

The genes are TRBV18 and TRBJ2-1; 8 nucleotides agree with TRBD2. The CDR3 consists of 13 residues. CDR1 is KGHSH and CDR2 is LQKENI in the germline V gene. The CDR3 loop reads CALSPGGENEQFF. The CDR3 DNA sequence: TGTGCACTATCCCCGGGGGGGGAGAATGAGCAGTTCTTC.

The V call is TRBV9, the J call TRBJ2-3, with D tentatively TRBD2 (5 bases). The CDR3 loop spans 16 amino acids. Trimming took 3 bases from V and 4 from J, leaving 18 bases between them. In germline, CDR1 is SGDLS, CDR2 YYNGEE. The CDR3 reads CASSEDFPEVPDTQYF. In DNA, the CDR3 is TGTGCCAGCAGCGAGGACTTTCCCGAAGTACCAGATACGCAGTATTTT.

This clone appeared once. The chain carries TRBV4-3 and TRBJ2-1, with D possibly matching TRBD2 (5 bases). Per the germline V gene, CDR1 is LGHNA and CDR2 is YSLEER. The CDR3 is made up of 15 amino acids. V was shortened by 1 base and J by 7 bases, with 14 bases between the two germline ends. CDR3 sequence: CASSQGRRIDNEQFF. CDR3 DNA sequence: TGCGCCAGCAGCCAAGGTCGGAGGATAGATAATGAGCAGTTCTTC.

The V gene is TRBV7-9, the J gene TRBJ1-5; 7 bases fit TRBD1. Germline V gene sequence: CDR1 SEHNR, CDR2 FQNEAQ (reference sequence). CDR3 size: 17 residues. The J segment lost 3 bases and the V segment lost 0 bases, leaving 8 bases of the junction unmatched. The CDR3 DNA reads TGTGCCAGCAGCTTAGCCGGTATGGGACAGATCAATCAGCCCCAGCATTTT. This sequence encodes CASSLAGMGQINQPQHF.

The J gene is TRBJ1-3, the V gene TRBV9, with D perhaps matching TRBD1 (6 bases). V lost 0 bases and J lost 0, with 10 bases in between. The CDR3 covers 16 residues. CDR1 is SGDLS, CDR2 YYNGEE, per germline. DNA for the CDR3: TGTGCCAGCAGCGTAGGTTGGGACATCTCTGGAAACACCATATATTTT. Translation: CASSVGWDISGNTIYF.

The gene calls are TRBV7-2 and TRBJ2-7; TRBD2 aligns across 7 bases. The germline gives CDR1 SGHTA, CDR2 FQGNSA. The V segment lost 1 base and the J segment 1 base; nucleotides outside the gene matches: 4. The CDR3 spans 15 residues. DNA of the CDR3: TGTGCCAGCAGCTTAGGCCTAGCGGAGTCCTACGAGCAGTACTTC. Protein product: CASSLGLAESYEQYF.

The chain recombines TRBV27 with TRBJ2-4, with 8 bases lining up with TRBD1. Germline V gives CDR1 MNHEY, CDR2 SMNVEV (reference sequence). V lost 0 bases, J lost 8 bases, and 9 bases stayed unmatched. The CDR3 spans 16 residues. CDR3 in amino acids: CASSLSAGGLWDIQYF. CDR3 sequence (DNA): TGTGCCAGCAGTTTATCCGCAGGGGGCCTCTGGGACATTCAGTACTTC.

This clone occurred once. In nucleotides, the CDR3 is TGTGCCAGCAGCTTAGGCAAGACAGGACCGAACACCGGGGAGCTGTTTTTT. It encodes CASSLGKTGPNTGELFF. V and J are TRBV7-9 and TRBJ2-2; D may be TRBD1 (6 bases). Germline CDR1 and CDR2: SEHNR and FQNEAQ (reference sequence). The CDR3 consists of 17 residues. Trimming removed 1 base from V and 0 bases from J, with 12 bases in between.

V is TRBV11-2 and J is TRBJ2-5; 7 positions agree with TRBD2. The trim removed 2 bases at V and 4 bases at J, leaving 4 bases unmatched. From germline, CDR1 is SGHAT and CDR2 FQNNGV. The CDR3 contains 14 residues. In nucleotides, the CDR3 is TGTGCCAGCAGCTTAAGACTAGCTCTAGAGACCCAGTACTTC. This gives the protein CASSLRLALETQYF.

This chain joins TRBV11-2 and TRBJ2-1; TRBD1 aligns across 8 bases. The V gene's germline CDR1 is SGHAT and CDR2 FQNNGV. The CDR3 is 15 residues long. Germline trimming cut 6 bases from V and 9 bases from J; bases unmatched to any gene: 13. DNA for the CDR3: TGTGCCAGCAGACGTCCCGGGACAGGCATCATTGAGCAGTTCTTC. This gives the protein CASRRPGTGIIEQFF.

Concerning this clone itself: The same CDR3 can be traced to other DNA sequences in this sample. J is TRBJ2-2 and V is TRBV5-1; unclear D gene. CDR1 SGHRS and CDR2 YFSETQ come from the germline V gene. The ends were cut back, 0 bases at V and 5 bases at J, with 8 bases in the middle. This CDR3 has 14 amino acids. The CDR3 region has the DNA TGCGCCAGCAGCTTGGCTGGTGGAACCGGGGAGCTGTTTTTT. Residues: CASSLAGGTGELFF.

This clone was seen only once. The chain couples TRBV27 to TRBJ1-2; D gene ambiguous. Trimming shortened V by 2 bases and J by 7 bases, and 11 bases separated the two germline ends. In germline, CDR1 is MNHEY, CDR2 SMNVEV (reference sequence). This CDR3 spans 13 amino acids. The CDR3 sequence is CASSLGPLSGYTF. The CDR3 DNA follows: TGTGCCAGCAGTTTAGGCCCCTTGTCTGGCTACACCTTC.

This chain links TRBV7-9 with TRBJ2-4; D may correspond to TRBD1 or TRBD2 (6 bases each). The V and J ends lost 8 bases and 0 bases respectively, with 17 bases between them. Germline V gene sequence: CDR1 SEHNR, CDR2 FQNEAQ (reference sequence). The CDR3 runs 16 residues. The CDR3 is CASDLVRGLAKNIQYF. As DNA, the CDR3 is TGTGCCAGCGACTTGGTCAGGGGACTAGCCAAAAACATTCAGTACTTC.

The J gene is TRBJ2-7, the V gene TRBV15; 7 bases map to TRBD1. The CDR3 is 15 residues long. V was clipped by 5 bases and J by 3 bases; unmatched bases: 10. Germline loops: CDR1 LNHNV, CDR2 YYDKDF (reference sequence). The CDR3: CATSGGLTGIYEQYF. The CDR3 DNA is TGTGCCACCAGCGGGGGATTGACAGGGATCTACGAGCAGTACTTC.